The TCR beta chain described here comes from a study of blood T cell repertoires in COVID-19. For the study at large: Samples taken during acute and convalescent COVID-19 were collected in the United States, Italy and Spain.

CDR3 length equals 20 residues. The repertoire was sequenced with immunoSEQ multiplex PCR; TCRdb's copy has only in-frame clones and lacks some. Altogether around 250,000 clones are present, over 80% being singletons, with the ten largest covering over 4%. The chain joins TRBV21-1 to TRBJ2-4; whether TRBD2, the table's D call, matches the DNA was not checked. TRBV21-1 is a known pseudogene. The clonotype originates from a woman aged 25 to 45 with acute COVID-19. The sequencing input was PBMCs or T cells enriched from blood (not recorded which). CDR3 residues: CASSKADGKTFSIAKNIQYF. CDR3 sequence (DNA): TGTGCCAGCAGCAAAGCGGACGGGAAGACTTTCTCTATAGCCAAAAACATTCAGTACTTC.